This T cell receptor (beta chain) was recovered during a study of monozygotic twins with inflammatory bowel disease. Study results and limitations: Any single strong signal or clonotype tied to IBD lacked support. Limited statistical power may explain no repertoire similarity difference between concordant and discordant twins.

Turning to this clonotype: The antigen is unknown.

Germline CDR1 and CDR2: MNHEY and SVGAGI. This CDR3 has 15 residues. A 6-nucleotide sample barcode was carried by the UMIs, which template switching added. Nested PCRs of about 17 and 10 cycles, two in total, were run on TCRalpha and TCRbeta cDNA. TCRdb reworked the 5' RACE reads into one entry per CDR3 protein, no DNA. Its listing shows about 450,000 distinct CDR3 sequences. This clonotype originated in a human donor with ulcerative colitis or Crohn's disease, or a healthy co-twin of an affected twin (not recorded which). The sequencing sample was made of blood. The rearrangement links TRBV6-5 to TRBJ2-1; checking the TCRdb D call of TRBD2 is not possible without DNA. The CDR3 reads CASSYWSGGHNEQFF.